This T cell receptor beta chain was observed in a study of early T cells in non-severe SARS-CoV-2 infection. Germline lookup yields CDR1 SQVTM and CDR2 ANQGSEA. V gave up 3 bases and J gave up 4 bases; unmatched junction bases: 12. The CDR3 covers 17 residues. TCRdb re-called the 5' RACE reads with MiXCR, one entry per CDR3 protein. The sample shows roughly 63,000 distinct CDR3 sequences, 13% of them seen only once. The study's findings and limits: Anti-spike CD8 specificities were favored by VDJdb matching, whose results missed private and CD4 specificities.

By its share, this clonotype is medium-sized (0.01 to 0.1%). Its antigen is still unknown. The origin of this receptor is an adult who was a healthcare worker with PCR-confirmed SARS-CoV-2 infection or an uninfected control (not recorded which). V and J are TRBV29-1 and TRBJ2-5, with 12 bases identical to TRBD1. The sequenced material came from whole blood. In nucleotides, the CDR3 is TGCAGCGTTGAGCCTCCGGGACAGGGGGCCTTCCGAGAGACCCAGTACTTC. Translated, it gives CSVEPPGQGAFRETQYF.